The 20 T cell receptor beta chains given below trace back to one sample, sequenced in a study of cytomegalovirus exposure and HLA in healthy donors. Amplification used 60 Vbeta primers and 13 Jbeta primers. Measured with immunoSEQ multiplex PCR; TCRdb has only the in-frame clones, and not every one. The table lists 90,000 to 120,000 clones, roughly 73% of them singletons. What was sequenced was PBMCs. Source of these receptors: a man between 25 and 39 years old in good health and CMV-seronegative.

The chain combines TRBV5-1 with TRBJ2-5; no reliable D call. Trimming removed 4 bases from V and 1 base from J, with 11 bases in between. The CDR3 is made up of 14 amino acids. From germline, CDR1 is SGHRS and CDR2 YFSETQ. In nucleotides, the CDR3 is TGCGCCAGCAGCGTACAGAGAATCCAAGAGACCCAGTACTTC. Residues: CASSVQRIQETQYF. The variable domain in full, completed from reference TRBV5-1 and TRBJ2-5, reads KAGVTQTPRYLIKTRGQQVTLSCSPISGHRSVSWYQQTPGQGLQFLFEYFSETQRNKGNFPGRFSGRQFSNSRSEMNVSTLELGDSALYLCASSVQRIQETQYFGPGTRLLVL.

V usage is TRBV28 and J usage is TRBJ2-7; TRBD1 aligns across 11 bases. CDR1 and CDR2 from the germline V gene are MDHEN and SYDVKM. The CDR3 length is 15 residues. J gave up 4 bases and V 4 bases, and 6 bases lay outside the gene matches. CDR3 in DNA: TGTGCCAGCAGTTACCGGGACAGGGGGTTTTACGAGCAGTACTTC. Amino acid sequence: CASSYRDRGFYEQYF.

This clone is medium-sized within its sample. This chain joins TRBV25-1 and TRBJ1-1; D uncertain. V lost 11 bases and J lost 3, with 16 bases in between. This CDR3 is built from 13 residues. Per the germline V gene, CDR1 is MGHDK and CDR2 is SYGVNS. In nucleotides, the CDR3 is TGTGCCTCTATACGGGCGGGGTACACTGAAGCTTTCTTT. Translation gives CASIRAGYTEAFF.

The chain recombines TRBV5-1 with TRBJ1-2; D uncertain. Trimming removed 1 base from V and 1 base from J, with 8 bases in between. Germline lookup yields CDR1 SGHRS and CDR2 YFSETQ. The length of the CDR3 is 14 residues. The CDR3 coding sequence is TGCGCCAGCAGCTTGTCCCCAGATAACTATGGCTACACCTTC. Protein: CASSLSPDNYGYTF.

The V gene is TRBV27, the J gene TRBJ1-5; a weak D match, TRBD1 (6 bases). The CDR3 loop spans 15 amino acids. V was trimmed by 7 bases and J by 0 bases, leaving 13 bases between them. Germline CDR1 is MNHEY and CDR2 is SMNVEV (reference sequence). The CDR3 DNA reads TGTGCCAGCAATTTCAGGGGTACTAGCAATCAGCCCCAGCATTTT. Protein: CASNFRGTSNQPQHF.

The table lists this clone with a few counts. The junction departs from germline at one end; a sequencing error may be responsible. The chain has TRBV10-3 and TRBJ1-1; a weak D match, TRBD1 (6 bases). CDR1 is ENHRY and CDR2 is SYGVKD in the germline V gene. The CDR3 consists of 13 residues. The CDR3 region has the DNA TGTGCCAGCAGTGTACAGGGAGCCACTGAAGCTTTCTTT. Protein: CASSVQGATEAFF.

This clone was detected once. The chain is built from TRBV19 and TRBJ2-1; 14 bases are a match to TRBD2. This CDR3 spans 19 amino acids. Germline values: CDR1 LNHDA, CDR2 SQIVND (reference sequence). Germline trimming cut 5 bases from V and 5 bases from J; bases unmatched to any gene: 14. The chain's CDR3 is CASSQRGTSGRGVHNEQFF. The CDR3 DNA follows: TGTGCCAGTAGTCAGCGCGGGACTAGCGGGAGAGGTGTCCACAATGAGCAGTTCTTC.

Regarding this clone: The germline gene is not matched at one end of the junction; a read error may be the cause. The genes are TRBV20-1 and TRBJ2-1; D not certain. This CDR3 has 10 amino acids. The germline V gene encodes CDR1 DFQATT and CDR2 SNEGSKA (reference sequence). The CDR3 DNA is TGCAGTGCCAGAGTCGATGAGCAGTTCTTC. Amino acid sequence: CSARVDEQFF.

This clone was seen a few times. The V and J genes are TRBV5-4 and TRBJ2-3; 9 bases agree with TRBD2. The ends lost 9 bases at V and 1 base at J; junction bases unmatched: 6. Germline CDR1 SGHNT, CDR2 YYREEE (reference sequence). This CDR3 has 14 amino acids. The CDR3 spells CATIAGVGTDTQYF. DNA for the CDR3: TGTGCCACCATAGCGGGAGTAGGCACAGATACGCAGTATTTT.

This clone was counted a single time. V and J are TRBV18 and TRBJ2-1, with D tentatively TRBD1 (6 bases). V was cut by 3 bases and J by 4 bases, with 16 bases left in between. The V gene's germline CDR1 is KGHSH and CDR2 LQKENI. The CDR3 totals 16 residues. The CDR3 loop is CASSPVAITGYNEQFF. The CDR3 DNA reads as TGTGCCAGCTCACCTGTGGCCATTACAGGGTACAATGAGCAGTTCTTC.

The genes are TRBV27 and TRBJ2-2; 12 positions agree with TRBD2. V lost 3 bases, J lost 4 bases, and 9 bases stayed unmatched. Germline V lookup: CDR1 MNHEY, CDR2 SMNVEV (reference sequence). The CDR3 contains 18 residues. The CDR3 nucleotides read TGTGCCAGCAGTTTGTGGCTAGCGGGAGGGAAAAGCACCGGGGAGCTGTTTTTT. Translating it yields CASSLWLAGGKSTGELFF.

The chain has TRBV7-8 and TRBJ2-6; D unresolved. Germline loops: CDR1 SGHVS, CDR2 FQNEAQ. CDR3 length: 17 amino acids. Trimming left V 0 bases short and J 0 bases short, with 9 bases between. Here the CDR3 DNA reads TGTGCCAGCAGCTTAGCGCCTGCCTACTCTGGGGCCAACGTCCTGACTTTC. This sequence encodes CASSLAPAYSGANVLTF.

This clone was observed many times. The genes are TRBV19 and TRBJ2-5, with 7 bases matching TRBD2. Looked up from germline, CDR1 is LNHDA and CDR2 is SQIVND (reference sequence). This CDR3 has 16 residues. J lost 1 base, V lost 3 bases, and 8 bases had no gene match. DNA for the CDR3: TGTGCCAGTAGTATTCCAAGCGGGGCCCTCCAAGAGACCCAGTACTTC. This translates into CASSIPSGALQETQYF.

CDR3: CASRIQGLSEYEQYF. DNA for the CDR3: TGTGCCAGTAGGATACAGGGTCTCAGCGAATACGAGCAGTACTTC. The J gene is TRBJ2-7, the V gene TRBV19, with D perhaps matching TRBD1 (6 bases). This CDR3 spans 15 amino acids. The V end lost 6 bases, the J end lost 4 bases, and 19 bases lay between the germline ends. Germline CDR1 reads LNHDA; CDR2 reads SQIVND (reference sequence).

The chain recombines TRBV5-4 with TRBJ2-2, with 10 bases lining up with TRBD1. Germline trimming cut 5 bases from V and 3 bases from J; bases unmatched to any gene: 7. The germline CDR1 and CDR2 sequences are SGHNT and YYREEE (reference sequence). The CDR3 consists of 16 residues. For the CDR3, the DNA is TGTGCCAGCAGTAAAACCGGGACAGGGGACACCGGGGAGCTGTTTTTT. The encoded protein is CASSKTGTGDTGELFF.

The J gene is TRBJ1-2, the V gene TRBV10-2, with D unclear. Germline V gene lookup returns CDR1 WSHSY and CDR2 SAAADI. The CDR3 length is 15 residues. Trimming took off 2 bases at V and 4 bases at J, with 14 bases between the two ends. CDR3 in DNA: TGCGCCAGCAGTGAGGAAGCAGGTCCGATCTATGGCTACACCTTC. The encoded protein is CASSEEAGPIYGYTF.

This rearrangement joins TRBV21-1 to TRBJ1-6. TRBV21-1 is a pseudogene. The CDR3 spans 16 residues. The CDR3 DNA follows: TGTGCCAGCAGCAATCGTTACCTCAGGACTGGTTCACCCCTCCACTTT. The encoded protein is CASSNRYLRTGSPLHF.

The gene calls are TRBV7-3 and TRBJ1-2; 9 nucleotides line up with TRBD1. The CDR3 is 15 amino acids. Germline V lookup: CDR1 SGHTA, CDR2 FQGTGA. V lost 5 bases and J lost 5; bases outside the gene matches: 9. CDR3 nucleotides: TGTGCCAGCAGCCGCACAGGGGGCCTCGATTATGGCTACACCTTC. Translation: CASSRTGGLDYGYTF. The full variable domain, completed using reference TRBV7-3 and TRBJ1-2, is GAGVSQTPSNKVTEKGKYVELRCDPISGHTALYWYRQSLGQGPEFLIYFQGTGAADDSGLPNDRFFAVRPEGSVSTLKIQRTERGDSAVYLCASSRTGGLDYGYTFGSGTRLTVV.

The rearrangement links TRBV5-4 to TRBJ2-3; tentative D call: TRBD2 (5 bases). Trimming left V 2 bases short and J 2 bases short, with 18 bases between. Germline V gene sequence: CDR1 SGHNT, CDR2 YYREEE (reference sequence). The CDR3 loop spans 17 amino acids. Here the CDR3 reads CASSFSPGQRPTDTQYF. The CDR3 nucleotides are TGTGCCAGCAGCTTTAGCCCCGGGCAGCGGCCCACAGATACGCAGTATTTT.

The chain links TRBV6-5 to TRBJ2-5; 7 nucleotides align to TRBD1. J was trimmed by 0 bases and V by 0 bases; bases with no gene match: 4. The germline gives CDR1 MNHEY, CDR2 SVGAGI. This CDR3 has 16 amino acids. CDR3 DNA sequence: TGTGCCAGCAGTTACTCGACGACAGGGTACCAAGAGACCCAGTACTTC. This encodes CASSYSTTGYQETQYF.